This TCR beta chain was captured in a study of cytomegalovirus exposure and HLA in healthy donors. The PCR made use of 60 Vbeta and 13 Jbeta primers. Sequenced by immunoSEQ multiplex PCR; TCRdb stores in-frame clones only, minus some. The table has 150,000 or so clones, roughly 72% seen once; the top ten hold around 7%. Germline V gives CDR1 MGHDK, CDR2 SYGVNS. The CDR3 is 14 residues long. Deletions cut 6 bases from V and 1 base from J, with 12 bases between. The sample consisted of PBMCs. The chain links TRBV25-1 to TRBJ1-1; the D gene is possibly TRBD1 (5 bases). The receptor was derived from a man in his forties in good health and CMV-seropositive. CDR3 protein: CASRQGRGNTEAFF. The DNA of the CDR3 is TGTGCCAGCAGACAAGGTAGGGGGAACACTGAAGCTTTCTTT.